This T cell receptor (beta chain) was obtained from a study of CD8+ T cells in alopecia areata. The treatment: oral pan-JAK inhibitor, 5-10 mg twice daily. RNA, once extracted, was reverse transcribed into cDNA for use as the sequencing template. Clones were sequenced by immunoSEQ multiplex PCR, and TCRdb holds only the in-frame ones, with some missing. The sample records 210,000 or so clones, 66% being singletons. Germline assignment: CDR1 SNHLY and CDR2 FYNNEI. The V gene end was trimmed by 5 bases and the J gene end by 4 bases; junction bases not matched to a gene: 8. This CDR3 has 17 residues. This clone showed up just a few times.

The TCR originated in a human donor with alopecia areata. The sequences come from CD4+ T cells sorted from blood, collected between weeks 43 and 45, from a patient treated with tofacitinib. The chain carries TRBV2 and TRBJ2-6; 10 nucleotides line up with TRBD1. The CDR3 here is CASSREGQGYGANVLTF. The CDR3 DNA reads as TGTGCCAGCAGTCGTGAGGGACAGGGGTACGGGGCCAACGTCCTGACTTTC.